This entry is about one T cell receptor beta chain. The data stem from a study of cytotoxic CD8 clonotypes in ibrutinib-treated CLL. This table comes from immunoSEQ multiplex PCR, and its TCRdb copy is limited to in-frame clones, with some not included. Seen here are about 49,000 clones, about half observed once, and the top ten hold roughly 33%. With 6 bases clipped from V and 2 bases from J, the junction kept 5 bases outside the gene matches. The CDR3 runs to 14 residues. Germline V CDR1 and CDR2: MNHNS, SASEGT. This TCR came from a human donor with chronic lymphocytic leukemia. The sequenced sample was PBMCs, obtained after 12 months of ibrutinib treatment. V is TRBV6-1 and J is TRBJ2-7, with 9 bases that match TRBD2. The CDR3 DNA follows: TGTGCCAGCAGCGCGGGGGGGAACACCTACGAGCAGTACTTC. This gives the protein CASSAGGNTYEQYF.